This TCR beta chain emerged from a study of T-cell reconstitution after alpha-beta-depleted transplantation in children. Using unique molecular identifiers, the investigators prepared the TCRbeta library. TCRdb analysed the PCR reads with MiXCR anew, one entry per CDR3 protein. The sample contains approximately 510,000 distinct CDR3 sequences, approximately 20% of which appear only once. The CDR3 contains 13 residues. Germline CDR1 MGHRA, CDR2 YSYEKL. V was clipped by 3 bases and J by 8 bases, with 10 bases between them. This receptor was taken from a human donor who donated a stem cell graft to a child with acute lymphoblastic leukemia. This specimen consisted of PBMCs from the stem cell graft donor, obtained from the stem cell graft. J is TRBJ2-2 and V is TRBV4-1; D may be TRBD2 (6 bases). The CDR3 loop is CASSQEGGGELFF. The CDR3, as DNA: TGCGCCAGCAGCCAGGAGGGAGGAGGGGAGCTGTTTTTT.